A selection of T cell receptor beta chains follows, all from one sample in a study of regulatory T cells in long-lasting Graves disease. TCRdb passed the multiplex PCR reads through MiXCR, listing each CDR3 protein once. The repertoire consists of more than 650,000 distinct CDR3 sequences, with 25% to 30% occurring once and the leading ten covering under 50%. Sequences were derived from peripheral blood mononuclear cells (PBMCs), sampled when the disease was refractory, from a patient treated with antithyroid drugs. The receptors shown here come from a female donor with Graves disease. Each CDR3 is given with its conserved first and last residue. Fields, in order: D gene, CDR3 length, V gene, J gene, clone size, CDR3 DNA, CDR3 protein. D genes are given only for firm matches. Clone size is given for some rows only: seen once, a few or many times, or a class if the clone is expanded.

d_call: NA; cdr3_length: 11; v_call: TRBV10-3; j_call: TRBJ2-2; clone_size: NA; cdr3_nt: TGTGTCATCAGTGACAGCGGGGAGCTGTTTTTT; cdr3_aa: CVISDSGELFF
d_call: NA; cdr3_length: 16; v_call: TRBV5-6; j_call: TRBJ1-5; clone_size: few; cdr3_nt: TGTGCCAGCAGCTTGGATGGCGGTTATAGCAATCAGCCCCAGCATTTT; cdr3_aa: CASSLDGGYSNQPQHF
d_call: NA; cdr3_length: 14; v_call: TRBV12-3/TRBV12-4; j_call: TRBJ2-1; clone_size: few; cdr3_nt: TGTGCCAGCAGTTTATTGGGAGGAGGGGATGAGCAGTTCTTC; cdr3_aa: CASSLLGGGDEQFF
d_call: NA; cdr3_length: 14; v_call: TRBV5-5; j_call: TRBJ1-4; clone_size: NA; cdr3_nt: TGTGCCAGCAGCTCCGGACCGTCGGGTGAAAAACTGTTTTTT; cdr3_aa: CASSSGPSGEKLFF
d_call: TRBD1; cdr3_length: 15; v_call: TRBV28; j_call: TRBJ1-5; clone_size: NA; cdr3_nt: TGTGCCAGCAGCCTCGGGACAGGGGGCAGTCAGCCCCAGCATTTT; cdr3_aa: CASSLGTGGSQPQHF
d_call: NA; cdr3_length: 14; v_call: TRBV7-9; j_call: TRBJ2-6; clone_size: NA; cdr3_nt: TGTGCCAGCGGGAGAGTCTCTGGGGCCAACGTCCTGACTTTC; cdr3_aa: CASGRVSGANVLTF
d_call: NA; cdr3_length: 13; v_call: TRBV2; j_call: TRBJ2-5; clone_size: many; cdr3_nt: TGTGCCAGCAGCAGGGATAGCGAAGAGACCCAGTACTTC; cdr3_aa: CASSRDSEETQYF
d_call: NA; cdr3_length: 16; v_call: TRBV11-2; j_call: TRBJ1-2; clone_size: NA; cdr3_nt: TGTGCCAGCAGCTTAGGAGATTGGGGGAAGGACTATGGCTACACCTTC; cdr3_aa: CASSLGDWGKDYGYTF
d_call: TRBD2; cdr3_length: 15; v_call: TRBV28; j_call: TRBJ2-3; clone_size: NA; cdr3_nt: TGTGCCAGCAGTCCCGGGGTTGCGGGAGCAGATACGCAGTATTTT; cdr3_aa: CASSPGVAGADTQYF
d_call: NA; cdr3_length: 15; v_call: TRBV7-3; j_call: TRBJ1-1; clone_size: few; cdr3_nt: TGTGCCAGCAGCTTAACAGGACAGTCGAACACTGAAGCTTTCTTT; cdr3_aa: CASSLTGQSNTEAFF
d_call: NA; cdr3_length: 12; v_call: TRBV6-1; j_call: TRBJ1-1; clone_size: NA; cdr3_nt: TGTGCCAGCAGGCACAGGGCCACTGAAGCTTTCTTT; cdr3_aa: CASRHRATEAFF